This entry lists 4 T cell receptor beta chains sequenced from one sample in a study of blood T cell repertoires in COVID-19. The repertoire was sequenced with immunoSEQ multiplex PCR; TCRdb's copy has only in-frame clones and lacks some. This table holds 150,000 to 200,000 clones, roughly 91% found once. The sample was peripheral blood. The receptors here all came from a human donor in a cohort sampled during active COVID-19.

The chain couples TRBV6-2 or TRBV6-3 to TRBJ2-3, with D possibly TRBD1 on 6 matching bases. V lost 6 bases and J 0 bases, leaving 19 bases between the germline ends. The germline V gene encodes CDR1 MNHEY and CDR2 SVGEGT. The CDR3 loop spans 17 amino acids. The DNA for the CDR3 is TGTGCCAGCAGCCCCGGCGTTGGGGGCCCTAGCACAGATACGCAGTATTTT. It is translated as CASSPGVGGPSTDTQYF.

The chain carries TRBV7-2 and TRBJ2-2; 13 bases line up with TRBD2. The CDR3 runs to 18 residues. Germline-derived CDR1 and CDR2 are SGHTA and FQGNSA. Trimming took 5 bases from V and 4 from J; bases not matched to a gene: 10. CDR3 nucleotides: TGTGCCAGCAGCCCAGGACTAGCGGGGGCCCTTATCACCGGGGAGCTGTTTTTT. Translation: CASSPGLAGALITGELFF.

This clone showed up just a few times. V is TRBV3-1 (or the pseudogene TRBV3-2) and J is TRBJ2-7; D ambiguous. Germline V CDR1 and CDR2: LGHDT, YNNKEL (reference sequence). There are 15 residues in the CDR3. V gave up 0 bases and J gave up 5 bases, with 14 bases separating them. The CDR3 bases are TGTGCCAGCAGCCAAGACGAGCTCGTTCCCCACGAGCAGTACTTC. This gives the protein CASSQDELVPHEQYF.

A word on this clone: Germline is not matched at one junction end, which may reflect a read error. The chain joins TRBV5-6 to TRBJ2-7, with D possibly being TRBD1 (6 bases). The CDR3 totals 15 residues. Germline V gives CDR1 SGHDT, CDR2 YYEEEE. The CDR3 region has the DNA TGTGCCAGCAGCTTGTTTTCGGGACACCGGGTACGCTGGGACTTC. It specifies CASSLFSGHRVRWDF.